A single sample is the source of the 13 T cell receptor beta chains below, sequenced in a study of blood T cell repertoires in COVID-19 (dated by TCRdb to 2018 to 2021). Receptor libraries were prepared by the immunoSEQ multiplex PCR assay. Here the immuneACCESS table is served through TCRdb, limited to in-frame sequences with V and J called. Missing clones are a known gap in these copies; in checked studies unresolved V genes cover under half, and the rest lacks a known reason. This sample lists 300,000 to 400,000 clones; 80% to 90% were detected once. Of the sample, 0.95% to 1.1% falls within the top ten clones. The sample taken for sequencing was PBMCs or T cells enriched from blood (not recorded which). Receptor source: a man younger than 35 who had recovered from COVID-19.

The gene calls are TRBV27 and TRBJ1-2; D might be TRBD1 (6 bases). Between the trimmed V and J ends, which lost 3 bases and 5 bases, there was a span of 10 bases. Germline assignment: CDR1 MNHEY and CDR2 SMNVEV (reference sequence). The CDR3 runs to 13 residues. CDR3 sequence: CASSLSGVYGYTF. The CDR3 nucleotides read TGTGCCAGCAGTTTGTCAGGGGTATATGGCTACACCTTC.

The chain uses TRBV19 and TRBJ2-3, with TRBD2 matching over 10 bases. The CDR3 totals 15 residues. Germline trimming cut 4 bases from V and 0 bases from J; bases unmatched to any gene: 1. The germline V gene encodes CDR1 LNHDA and CDR2 SQIVND (reference sequence). The CDR3 sequence is CASSRTSGSTDTQYF. In nucleotides, the CDR3 is TGTGCCAGTAGTAGGACTAGCGGTAGCACAGATACGCAGTATTTT.

Turning to this clone: Germline is not matched at one junction end, which may reflect a read error. This sample includes further DNA sequences coding for the same CDR3. This rearrangement joins TRBV28 to TRBJ1-1; D gene uncertain. Germline CDR1 is MDHEN and CDR2 is SYDVKM. CDR3 size: 11 residues. The CDR3 DNA is TGTGCCAGTAGTTTGCGGACTGAAGCTTTCTTT. Residues: CASSLRTEAFF.

The chain carries TRBV7-8 and TRBJ2-2; possible D gene TRBD1, 5 bases. The germline V and J ends were trimmed by 3 bases and 1 base, with 6 bases remaining between them. This CDR3 has 14 amino acids. CDR1 is SGHVS, CDR2 FQNEAQ, per germline. Written as DNA, the CDR3 is TGTGCCAGCAGCTTTGACAGGAACACCGGGGAGCTGTTTTTT. Residues: CASSFDRNTGELFF.

This chain links TRBV19 with TRBJ2-7; 8 bases fit TRBD2. J lost 5 bases, V lost 3 bases, and 6 bases had no gene match. This CDR3 contains 14 residues. Germline V gives CDR1 LNHDA, CDR2 SQIVND (reference sequence). The CDR3 loop is CASSITGGADEQYF. CDR3 nucleotides: TGTGCCAGTAGTATTACCGGGGGGGCCGACGAGCAGTACTTC.

The sample holds a few counts of this clone. V and J are TRBV7-9 and TRBJ2-7; 12 bases match TRBD2. The CDR3 length is 16 residues. V was clipped by 3 bases and J by 7 bases; unmatched bases: 10. Germline V gives CDR1 SEHNR, CDR2 FQNEAQ (reference sequence). This CDR3 reads CASSLSGTSGPLEQYF. CDR3 bases: TGTGCCAGCAGCTTGTCCGGGACTAGCGGGCCCCTGGAGCAGTACTTC.

The chain carries TRBV7-2 and TRBJ1-1, with a weak D call TRBD1 (5 bases). This CDR3 spans 14 amino acids. From germline, CDR1 is SGHTA and CDR2 FQGNSA. V was shortened by 2 bases and J by 1 base, with 8 bases between the two germline ends. The CDR3: CASSLQQANTEAFF. The CDR3 DNA reads as TGTGCCAGCAGCTTACAACAGGCGAACACTGAAGCTTTCTTT.

V usage is TRBV7-9 and J usage is TRBJ1-3, with a tentative D call TRBD1 (6 bases). V was clipped by 6 bases and J by 0 bases, with 15 bases between them. Germline V gene sequence: CDR1 SEHNR, CDR2 FQNEAQ (reference sequence). The CDR3 totals 16 residues. The CDR3 protein is CASRSSDSFSGNTIYF. The CDR3 DNA sequence: TGTGCCAGCAGGTCCTCGGACAGCTTCTCTGGAAACACCATATATTTT.

CDR3 sequence: CASSPSTRGSGANVLTF. CDR3 coding DNA: TGTGCCAGCTCACCATCGACCCGCGGCTCTGGGGCCAACGTCCTGACTTTC. The chain couples TRBV18 to TRBJ2-6, with unresolved D. V lost 2 bases and J 0 bases, leaving 11 bases between the germline ends. Germline V gene lookup returns CDR1 KGHSH and CDR2 LQKENI. There are 17 residues in the CDR3.

This chain connects TRBV27 to TRBJ1-2, with TRBD1 as a possible D gene (6 bases). The V gene's germline CDR1 is MNHEY and CDR2 SMNVEV (reference sequence). Trimming took off 2 bases at V and 4 bases at J, with 11 bases between the two ends. There are 14 residues in the CDR3. The CDR3: CASSLQGLGYGYTF. In DNA, the CDR3 is TGTGCCAGCAGTTTACAGGGGTTGGGCTATGGCTACACCTTC.

V is TRBV5-1 and J is TRBJ2-5; the D is unclear. Trimming pared 1 base from V and 3 bases from J, leaving 4 bases between. Germline CDR1 is SGHRS and CDR2 is YFSETQ. The CDR3 extends over 12 amino acids. CDR3 loop: CASSLTEETQYF. The CDR3 coding sequence is TGCGCCAGCAGCTTGACGGAAGAGACCCAGTACTTC.

On this clone itself: This sample includes further DNA sequences coding for the same CDR3. The rearrangement links TRBV2 to TRBJ1-1, with a weak D call TRBD1 (5 bases). V was pared by 5 bases and J by 1 base, with 8 bases between. CDR3 length equals 13 residues. Germline assignment: CDR1 SNHLY and CDR2 FYNNEI. CDR3 residues: CASSIQGNTEAFF. The CDR3 DNA sequence: TGTGCCAGCAGTATCCAGGGGAACACTGAAGCTTTCTTT.

The chain employs TRBV12-5 and TRBJ2-1; no definite D call. Per germline, CDR1 LGHNT and CDR2 FRNRAP. This CDR3 comprises 13 residues. V lost 1 base to trimming and J lost 5 bases, with 6 bases between them. Written as DNA, the CDR3 is TGTGCTAGTGGTTTGGACACGAACAATGAGCAGTTCTTC. Its protein is CASGLDTNNEQFF.